Following are 17 T cell receptor beta chains from one sample sequenced in a study of T cells in Graves' hyperthyroidism and ophthalmopathy. Amplification targeted TCR beta CDR3 regions from RNA transcripts. Using the HTBI primer set, a first-round RT-PCR was run on the TCR CDR3. MiXCR, run by TCRdb on the multiplex PCR reads, gives a single entry per CDR3 protein. Among a few hundred thousand distinct CDR3 sequences, around 18% were seen once, and the ten largest hold about 38%. Sequencing was carried out using blood. The receptors derive from a man between 18 and 35 years old with Graves' ophthalmopathy.

In this sample, this clonotype turned up many times. V gene TRBV2 combines with J gene TRBJ2-7; a weak D match, TRBD2 (5 bases). Germline V gene sequence: CDR1 SNHLY, CDR2 FYNNEI. The CDR3 has 14 residues. V lost 8 bases and J lost 5, with 19 bases in between. The CDR3 is CASLAGPAGDEQYF. CDR3 sequence (DNA): TGTGCCAGCCTCGCCGGTCCGGCGGGTGACGAGCAGTACTTC.

Ten or more counts support this clonotype. V usage is TRBV7-8 and J usage is TRBJ1-2; 7 bases fit TRBD1. With 1 base clipped from V and 8 bases from J, the junction kept 7 bases outside the gene matches. This CDR3 has 14 residues. Germline values: CDR1 SGHVS, CDR2 FQNEAQ. CDR3 protein: CASSLDRGRIGYTF. CDR3 sequence (DNA): TGTGCCAGCAGCTTAGATAGGGGGCGGATCGGCTACACCTTC.

This clonotype was seen a handful of times. The chain joins TRBV12-3 or TRBV12-4 to TRBJ2-6; D ambiguous. The CDR3 is 17 amino acids. Trimming cost V 6 bases and J 0 bases, with 15 bases left between them. The CDR3 here is CASSHQPPYSGANVLTF. DNA for the CDR3: TGTGCCAGCAGCCATCAGCCCCCTTACTCTGGGGCCAACGTCCTGACTTTC.

This clonotype was seen ten or more times. V is TRBV2 and J is TRBJ1-4; unclear D gene. CDR1 and CDR2 (germline): SNHLY, FYNNEI. V was shortened by 3 bases and J by 8 bases, with 4 bases between the two germline ends. This CDR3 has 11 amino acids. The CDR3 sequence: CASSDREKLFF. CDR3 sequence (DNA): TGTGCCAGCAGTGATCGGGAAAAACTGTTTTTT.

In this sample, this clonotype turned up once. A junction end diverges from the germline sequence, so it may reflect a read error. J is TRBJ2-2 and V is TRBV5-1; TRBD1 matches 8 bases. The CDR3 is made up of 15 amino acids. Germline V lookup: CDR1 SGHRS, CDR2 YFSETQ. In nucleotides, the CDR3 is TGTGCCAGCAGCGCAGGGGGCTGGAGCACCGGGGAGCTGTTTTTT. Protein: CASSAGGWSTGELFF.

In regard to this clonotype: Being one base from a much bigger clone, this may be a read error. V and J are TRBV7-9 and TRBJ2-1, with 7 bases aligning to TRBD1. V trimming: 5 bases; J trimming: 6 bases; junction bases outside the gene matches: 7. The CDR3 sequence is 14 residues long. Looked up from germline, CDR1 is SEHNR and CDR2 is FQNEAQ (reference sequence). CDR3 amino acids: CASSPLWDSNEQFF. CDR3 nucleotide sequence: TGTGCCAGCAGCCCCCTGTGGGACAGCAATGAGCAGTTCTTC.

This clonotype was seen a handful of times. J is TRBJ1-1 and V is TRBV9; D is ambiguous. This CDR3 is built from 14 residues. V lost 3 bases and J lost 2, with 11 bases in between. Per the germline V gene, CDR1 is SGDLS and CDR2 is YYNGEE. The CDR3 region has the DNA TGTGCCAGCAGCGCCACCATTGATAACACTGAAGCTTTCTTT. It encodes CASSATIDNTEAFF.

This clonotype was found a few times. The chain links TRBV7-3 to TRBJ2-5, with 13 bases fitting TRBD2. CDR1 SGHTA and CDR2 FQGTGA come from the germline V gene. V trimming: 5 bases; J trimming: 1 base; junction bases outside the gene matches: 7. CDR3 size: 17 residues. The CDR3 here is CASSETGTSGAQETQYF. In DNA form, the CDR3 reads TGTGCCAGCAGCGAAACCGGGACTAGCGGGGCCCAAGAGACCCAGTACTTC.

This clonotype occurred many times. The chain is built from TRBV3-1 and TRBJ2-5; the D is unclear. V was cut by 4 bases and J by 0 bases, with 9 bases left in between. The CDR3 has 14 amino acids. Looked up from germline, CDR1 is LGHDT and CDR2 is YNNKEL (reference sequence). The CDR3 reads CASSRDANQETQYF. The CDR3, as DNA: TGTGCCAGCAGCCGTGATGCAAACCAAGAGACCCAGTACTTC.

The chain has TRBV7-2 and TRBJ2-1; no firm D call. Looked up from germline, CDR1 is SGHTA and CDR2 is FQGNSA. This CDR3 spans 14 amino acids. The ends were cut back, 1 base at V and 7 bases at J, with 11 bases in the middle. In DNA, the CDR3 is TGTGCCAGCAGCTTAGTCTGGGCTGGGAATGAGCAGTTCTTC. Protein: CASSLVWAGNEQFF.

The chain recombines TRBV6-2 or TRBV6-3 with TRBJ2-7; D remains ambiguous. The CDR3 is 13 amino acids. CDR1 and CDR2 (germline): MNHEY, SVGEGT. Trimming took off 8 bases at V and 5 bases at J, with 16 bases between the two ends. The CDR3 DNA sequence: TGTGCCAGCCAATCGGCGCGAATCAACGAGCAGTACTTC. Residues: CASQSARINEQYF.

This clonotype was seen more than once but under ten times. The CDR3 DNA follows: TGTGCCAGCAGTTACTCGGGGGGACTGAACACCGGGGAGCTGTTTTTT. Its protein is CASSYSGGLNTGELFF. J is TRBJ2-2 and V is TRBV6-5, with a tentative D call TRBD2 (6 bases). The CDR3 runs 16 residues. V lost 0 bases and J 1 base, leaving 9 bases between the germline ends. CDR1 and CDR2 (germline): MNHEY, SVGAGI.

There are many counts of this clonotype. The CDR3 loop is CASSDYRNNYGYTF. The CDR3 nucleotides read TGTGCCAGCAGTGATTACCGAAATAACTATGGCTACACCTTC. This chain connects TRBV2 to TRBJ1-2; unclear D gene. V was cut by 3 bases and J by 1 base, with 9 bases left in between. Germline CDR1 reads SNHLY; CDR2 reads FYNNEI. This CDR3 contains 14 residues.

This clonotype was seen only a few times. This chain links TRBV7-9 with TRBJ2-2, with 8 bases that match TRBD2. The CDR3 contains 16 residues. Germline V gene lookup returns CDR1 SEHNR and CDR2 FQNEAQ (reference sequence). Germline trimming cut 0 bases from V and 5 bases from J; bases unmatched to any gene: 5. CDR3 region: CASSLAGGGPTGELFF. The CDR3 region has the DNA TGTGCCAGCAGCTTAGCTGGCGGGGGGCCGACCGGGGAGCTGTTTTTT.

This chain links TRBV20-1 with TRBJ1-6; 7 bases map to TRBD1. In germline, CDR1 is DFQATT, CDR2 SNEGSKA (reference sequence). The junction had 15 bases not matched to a gene; V was cut back by 3 bases and J by 13 bases. This CDR3 is built from 15 residues. The chain's CDR3 is CSARRPGTEKIPLHF. DNA for the CDR3: TGCAGTGCTAGGCGGCCCGGGACAGAAAAGATCCCCCTCCACTTT.

In this sample, this clonotype turned up many times. CDR3 sequence reads: CASSFGGGEQYF. CDR3 bases: TGCGCCAGCAGCTTCGGGGGTGGAGAGCAGTACTTC. V is TRBV5-1 and J is TRBJ2-7; possible D gene TRBD2, 6 bases. Germline assignment: CDR1 SGHRS and CDR2 YFSETQ. The CDR3 sequence is 12 residues long. V shed 2 bases and J shed 7 bases, with 10 bases lying between them. Based on the CDR3 plus reference TRBV5-1 and TRBJ2-7, the full variable domain is KAGVTQTPRYLIKTRGQQVTLSCSPISGHRSVSWYQQTPGQGLQFLFEYFSETQRNKGNFPGRFSGRQFSNSRSEMNVSTLELGDSALYLCASSFGGGEQYFGPGTRLTVT.

This clonotype appeared many times. CDR3 protein: CASRATGTVWMGTF. For the CDR3, the DNA is TGTGCCAGCAGAGCCACCGGGACAGTGTGGATGGGCACCTTC. The chain has TRBV12-3 or TRBV12-4 and TRBJ1-2; 7 bases line up with TRBD1. The CDR3 has 14 amino acids. The ends lost 6 bases at V and 13 bases at J; junction bases unmatched: 17.